These T cell receptor beta chains were read from a single sample in a study of blood T cell repertoires in COVID-19. Some clones are missing from TCRdb's copy, which holds only in-frame ones; the method was immunoSEQ multiplex PCR. The repertoire holds about 44,000 clones, with around 90% as singletons. What was sequenced was peripheral blood. The source of these receptors is a woman older than 75 in a cohort sampled during active or convalescent COVID-19. Both conserved end residues are part of each CDR3. A D gene is named only where the DNA matches it firmly. Size is stated for part of the rows, as once, few or many counts, or as a class when the clone is expanded.

v_call	cdr3_length	j_call	d_call	clone_size	cdr3_aa	cdr3_nt
TRBV6-4	14	TRBJ1-1	.	few	CASSARQGSTEAFF	TGTGCCAGCAGCGCACGGCAGGGTTCCACTGAAGCTTTCTTT
TRBV7-8	13	TRBJ1-1	TRBD1	.	CASTNTGGPEAFF	TGTGCCAGCACCAACACAGGGGGGCCTGAAGCTTTCTTT
TRBV5-1	18	TRBJ1-1	.	.	CASSLAGRGRTMNTEAFF	TGCGCCAGCAGCTTGGCCGGGAGGGGTAGGACCATGAACACTGAAGCTTTCTTT
TRBV19	11	TRBJ1-2	.	few	CASRGNYGYTF	TGTGCCAGTCGGGGAAACTATGGCTACACCTTC
TRBV9	12	TRBJ1-4	TRBD1	.	CASGQGGEKLFF	TGTGCCAGCGGACAGGGGGGTGAAAAACTGTTTTTT
TRBV12-3/TRBV12-4	13	TRBJ1-2	.	few	CASLFPTGDGYTF	TGTGCCAGCCTCTTTCCGACAGGCGATGGCTACACCTTC
TRBV5-1	14	TRBJ2-2	.	.	CASSSSGYTGELFF	TGCGCCAGCAGCTCTTCAGGGTACACCGGGGAGCTGTTTTTT
TRBV6-5	14	TRBJ1-3	.	.	CASSRQGSGNTIYF	TGTGCCAGCAGCCGTCAGGGGTCTGGAAACACCATATATTTT
TRBV7-9	17	TRBJ2-1	TRBD2	few	CASSFDRTSVTYNEQFF	TGTGCCAGCAGCTTCGATCGGACTAGCGTGACCTACAATGAGCAGTTCTTC
TRBV2	14	TRBJ1-2	.	once	CASSDGGFWYGYTF	TGTGCCAGCAGTGACGGAGGGTTTTGGTATGGCTACACCTTC
TRBV6-1	19	TRBJ2-3	TRBD2	.	CASSEWASGGPASTDTQYF	TGTGCCAGCAGTGAATGGGCTAGCGGGGGGCCAGCTAGCACAGATACGCAGTATTTT
TRBV5-1	16	TRBJ2-1	.	.	CASSALSQVSYNEQFF	TGCGCCAGCAGCGCTCTTAGTCAAGTCTCCTACAATGAGCAGTTCTTC
TRBV9	16	TRBJ2-5	TRBD2	.	CASSLGLAGGPETQYF	TGTGCCAGCAGCCTGGGACTAGCGGGGGGGCCTGAGACCCAGTACTTC
TRBV5-1	16	TRBJ1-1	TRBD1	few	CASSPKDRAGNTEAFF	TGCGCCAGCAGCCCAAAGGACAGGGCCGGTAATACTGAAGCTTTCTTT
TRBV27	13	TRBJ2-3	.	.	CASSRHRQFTQYF	TGTGCCAGCAGCCGACATAGACAGTTTACGCAGTATTTT
TRBV12-5	15	TRBJ2-5	.	.	CASGADRGGRETQYF	TGTGCTAGTGGAGCCGACAGGGGAGGGCGAGAGACCCAGTACTTC
TRBV29-1	13	TRBJ2-2	.	.	CSVDRQNTGELFF	TGCAGCGTTGACCGACAGAACACCGGGGAGCTGTTTTTT
TRBV5-4	14	TRBJ2-1	.	.	CASSLSREKGEQFF	TGTGCCAGCAGCTTGTCGCGGGAAAAAGGTGAGCAGTTCTTC